The clone carrying this T cell receptor beta chain was observed a single time. The antigen remains unidentified. This sample was taken from a study of T-cell memory formation after mild COVID-19. Study-wide results and caveats: Pre-infection memory showed some responding clones, and this suggested that cross-reactive memory joined.

Via MiXCR, TCRdb re-called the 5' RACE reads, giving one row per CDR3 protein. The sample lists approximately 580,000 distinct CDR3 sequences, 20% occurring once. The CDR3 runs 16 residues. The germline V and J ends were trimmed by 2 bases and 2 bases, with 13 bases remaining between them. This clonotype originated in an adult woman who had mild COVID-19 (a few samples of this study predate the infection). Cell type and time point are not known. This chain joins TRBV12-3 or TRBV12-4 and TRBJ2-1; tentatively, D is TRBD2 (5 bases). Sequencing was carried out using PBMCs or a T cell subset sorted from them (not recorded which). The CDR3 DNA is TGTGCCAGCAGTTTACAGCTTAGAGGGACCTACAATGAGCAGTTCTTC. It encodes CASSLQLRGTYNEQFF.